This T cell receptor (beta chain) came from a study of T-cell reconstitution after alpha-beta-depleted transplantation in children. Using unique molecular identifiers, the investigators prepared the TCRbeta library. TCRdb reanalysed the PCR reads using MiXCR and keeps one entry per CDR3 protein. The table records roughly 350,000 distinct CDR3 sequences, around 10% of them present only once. CDR1 SGHAT and CDR2 FQNNGV come from the germline V gene. V shed 0 bases and J 4 bases; nucleotides not matched to a gene: 10. The CDR3 runs to 18 residues. The sample in question was PBMCs from the stem cell graft donor, obtained from the stem cell graft. The sequence came from a human donor who donated a stem cell graft to a child with acute lymphoblastic leukemia. The J gene is TRBJ2-5, the V gene TRBV11-2, with TRBD1 matching over 11 bases. The CDR3 protein is CASSLDRRTGGFAETQYF. The CDR3 DNA follows: TGTGCCAGCAGCTTAGATCGGAGGACAGGGGGCTTCGCAGAGACCCAGTACTTC.